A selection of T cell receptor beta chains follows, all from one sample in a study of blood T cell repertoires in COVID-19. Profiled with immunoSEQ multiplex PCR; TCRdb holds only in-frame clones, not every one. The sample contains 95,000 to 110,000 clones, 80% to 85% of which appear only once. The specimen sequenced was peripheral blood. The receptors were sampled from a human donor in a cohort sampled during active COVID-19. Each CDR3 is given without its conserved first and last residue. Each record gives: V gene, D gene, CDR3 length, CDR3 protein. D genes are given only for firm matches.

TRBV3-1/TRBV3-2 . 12 ASSTSREGNTIY
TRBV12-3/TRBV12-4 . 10 ASSSGTGELF
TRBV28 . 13 ASSPRLVGNTEAF
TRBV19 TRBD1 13 ASSMVPGTGDGYT
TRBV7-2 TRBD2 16 ASSPGTSGNSFSYEQY
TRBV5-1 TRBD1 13 ASTPDRGQFGLAF
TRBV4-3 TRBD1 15 ASSQAGGSTGANVLT
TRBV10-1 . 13 ASSQTRGCQETQY
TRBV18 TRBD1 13 ASSPATGGKETQY
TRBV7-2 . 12 ASSSYRVSGELF
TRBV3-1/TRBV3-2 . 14 ASSQNFAAYTDTQY
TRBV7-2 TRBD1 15 ASSLNGQGAGYSPLH
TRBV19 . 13 ASTWDHRVGQPQH
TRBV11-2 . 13 ASSSRGVLGETQY
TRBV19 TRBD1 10 ATERDSYGYT
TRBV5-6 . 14 ASSPRGAGGFYEQY
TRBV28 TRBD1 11 ASFGQGSDEQF
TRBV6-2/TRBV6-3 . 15 ASSYISPPSGTGELF
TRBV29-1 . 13 SVPPGTGSRGAQY
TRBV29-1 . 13 SVESLGGSTDTQY
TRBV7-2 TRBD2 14 ASSSRESGVHNEQF
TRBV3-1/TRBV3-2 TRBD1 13 ASSSERTGGSEAF
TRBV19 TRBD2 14 ASTTRGASGGNEQF
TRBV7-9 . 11 ASSRRSGDGYT
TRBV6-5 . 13 ASSLAREVAGELF